Each of the 13 T cell receptor beta chains below was sequenced from the same sample in a study of cytomegalovirus exposure and HLA in healthy donors. Researchers ran the PCR with 60 Vbeta and 13 Jbeta primers. Sequenced by immunoSEQ multiplex PCR; TCRdb stores in-frame clones only, minus some. The sample lists about 160,000 clones; about 72% were seen once. Sequencing was done on a sample of PBMCs. These receptor sequences come from a man aged 30-40 years in good health and CMV-seropositive.

The rearrangement uses TRBV11-2 and TRBJ2-1, with D perhaps TRBD2 (6 bases). The CDR3 totals 14 residues. Germline CDR1 is SGHAT and CDR2 is FQNNGV. The V and J ends lost 2 bases and 8 bases respectively, with 13 bases between them. CDR3 DNA sequence: TGTGCCAGCAGCTTATCGGTTTCTAGCGATGAGCAGTTCTTC. It yields the protein CASSLSVSSDEQFF.

The chain carries TRBV9 and TRBJ2-1, with 7 bases that match TRBD2. The CDR3 loop spans 15 amino acids. The germline gives CDR1 SGDLS, CDR2 YYNGEE. Trimming took 2 bases from V and 6 from J; bases not matched to a gene: 8. The CDR3 nucleotides are TGTGCCAGCAGCGTTGCGGGGGTCCTGGGCAATGAGCAGTTCTTC. This sequence encodes CASSVAGVLGNEQFF.

This clone came up a few times. The chain is built from TRBV5-1 and TRBJ2-2; unclear D gene. Germline V gene sequence: CDR1 SGHRS, CDR2 YFSETQ. V lost 5 bases, J lost 2 bases, and 7 bases lay in between. The CDR3 is 13 residues long. The CDR3: CASRVRNTGELFF. CDR3 nucleotide sequence: TGCGCCAGCAGAGTGAGAAACACCGGGGAGCTGTTTTTT.

The J gene is TRBJ2-3, the V gene TRBV2, with 9 positions matching TRBD2. J lost 9 bases, V lost 8 bases, and 15 bases had no gene match. CDR3 length: 15 residues. CDR1 is SNHLY and CDR2 is FYNNEI in the germline V gene. The CDR3 is CASALRAARGGTQYF. The CDR3 DNA is TGTGCCAGCGCCCTCAGGGCCGCGCGGGGGGGCACGCAGTATTTT.

This clone has a handful of counts. The chain recombines TRBV29-1 with TRBJ1-2; 8 nucleotides match TRBD1. The junction had 0 bases not matched to a gene; V was cut back by 4 bases and J by 5 bases. The CDR3 runs to 11 residues. Germline V gene data show CDR1 as SQVTM and CDR2 as ANQGSEA. This CDR3 reads CSVGQGYGYTF. DNA for the CDR3: TGCAGCGTTGGACAGGGGTATGGCTACACCTTC.

The chain employs TRBV7-8 and TRBJ2-7; tentative D call: TRBD1 (5 bases). CDR3 length: 14 amino acids. Between the trimmed V and J ends, which lost 0 bases and 3 bases, there was a span of 9 bases. CDR1 and CDR2 from the germline V gene are SGHVS and FQNEAQ. CDR3 DNA sequence: TGTGCCAGCAGCTTAGCGGCTCAGGGCTACGAGCAGTACTTC. Protein product: CASSLAAQGYEQYF.

The V gene is TRBV5-1, the J gene TRBJ2-1; 9 bases line up with TRBD2. This CDR3 is 17 amino acids long. Trimming removed 4 bases from V and 3 bases from J; junction bases left unmatched: 11. Germline loops: CDR1 SGHRS, CDR2 YFSETQ. The chain's CDR3 is CASSPGLAGAVYNEQFF. The CDR3 DNA reads as TGCGCCAGCAGCCCCGGGTTAGCGGGGGCGGTCTACAATGAGCAGTTCTTC.

To note about this clone: Other DNA sequences in the same sample also yield this CDR3. The V and J genes are TRBV25-1 and TRBJ2-7, with 8 bases matching TRBD1. CDR3 size: 12 residues. Germline V gene data show CDR1 as MGHDK and CDR2 as SYGVNS. Trimming at V came to 5 bases and at J to 4 bases, leaving 1 base not matched to a gene. The CDR3 reads CASSRQGYEQYF. CDR3 DNA: TGTGCCAGCAGTAGACAGGGGTACGAGCAGTACTTC.

In its sample, this clone was seen a few times. The chain uses TRBV5-5 and TRBJ2-7; TRBD1 agrees at 8 bases. J gave up 4 bases and V 0 bases, and 3 bases lay outside the gene matches. Germline assignment: CDR1 SGHKS and CDR2 YYEKEE (reference sequence). The CDR3 has 14 residues. CDR3: CASSLDRGSYEQYF. As DNA, the CDR3 is TGTGCCAGCAGCTTGGACAGGGGGAGTTACGAGCAGTACTTC. The full variable domain, its missing parts supplied by reference TRBV5-5 and TRBJ2-7, is DAGVTQSPTHLIKTRGQQVTLRCSPISGHKSVSWYQQVLGQGPQFIFQYYEKEERGRGNFPDRFSARQFPNYSSELNVNALLLGDSALYLCASSLDRGSYEQYFGPGTRLTVT.

The chain couples TRBV6-1 to TRBJ1-5, with 8 bases aligning to TRBD1. This CDR3 has 14 amino acids. Per the germline V gene, CDR1 is MNHNS and CDR2 is SASEGT. V lost 9 bases and J lost 4; bases outside the gene matches: 8. CDR3 in amino acids: CASWDRSKNQPQHF. The CDR3 DNA is TGTGCCAGTTGGGACAGGAGTAAAAATCAGCCCCAGCATTTT.

The chain employs TRBV7-9 and TRBJ2-1, with 7 bases aligning to TRBD2. There are 11 residues in the CDR3. With V trimmed by 11 bases and J by 10 bases, 8 bases remained unmatched. The germline CDR1 and CDR2 sequences are SEHNR and FQNEAQ (reference sequence). The CDR3 nucleotides are TGTGCCCCAACGGGAGGAGGAGAGCAGTTCTTC. This codes for CAPTGGGEQFF.

The chain has TRBV7-9 and TRBJ2-7; unclear D gene. V gave up 5 bases and J gave up 3 bases, with 11 bases separating them. CDR1 is SEHNR, CDR2 FQNEAQ, per germline (reference sequence). The CDR3 totals 13 residues. The CDR3 reads CASSPRYGYEQYF. The CDR3 DNA follows: TGTGCCAGCAGCCCGAGATATGGCTACGAGCAGTACTTC.

The chain joins TRBV27 to TRBJ2-1; 15 nucleotides agree with TRBD2. CDR1 is MNHEY and CDR2 is SMNVEV in the germline V gene (reference sequence). V lost 1 base to trimming and J lost 0 bases; unmatched junction nucleotides: 10. The length of the CDR3 is 21 residues. The CDR3 sequence is CASSLFPGTSGGLSSYNEQFF. DNA for the CDR3: TGTGCCAGCAGTTTATTTCCGGGGACTAGCGGGGGGCTTAGCTCCTACAATGAGCAGTTCTTC.